The entry below describes one T cell receptor (beta chain). The antigen it binds to is not known. Base qualities are missing; no much larger clone stands one base away. The High Capacity cDNA Reverse Transcription Kit was used to reverse transcribe all of the isolated RNA, meaning that expressed TCRB transcripts were what got sequenced. Deep immunoSEQ sequencing was performed on naive, central memory and regulatory T cell samples, with an average of about 3.6 million total reads per sample. Sorted cells were lysed in RLT buffer, and RNA was extracted using DNase-treated RNeasy Micro or Mini kits according to cell number. To prevent cross-contamination, every cell subset was processed on its own, while patient and healthy donor samples were processed together. The immunoSEQ multiplex PCR was used to amplify TCRB sequences from cDNA, yielding 87-bp fragments that span the CDR3 region. Sequencing of the amplicons was done on the Illumina HiSeq platform. The paper's processing steps were these. PCR bias was computationally corrected using synthetic template baselines, reads within Hamming distance 2 were collapsed, and singletons that could not be merged were discarded. Reads were aligned to IMGT to assign V, D and J genes, CDR3 length, and insertions or deletions at six rearrangement sites. Within each subset, clonotype counts were normalized to the number of sorted cells before true diversity and Gini coefficients were calculated with the tcR R package. The overlap coefficient, calculated on TCRB nucleotide sequences, was used to quantify repertoire sharing. As a proxy for the pre-selection repertoire, out-of-frame TCRB sequences from naive cells were analyzed. What TCRdb holds here is the immuneACCESS table cut down to in-frame rearrangements. Part of the clones is not present; checked against another copy, under half of the missing clones reflect an unresolved V gene, and the others are unexplained. D and trimming were read from the DNA, whereas the V and J calls and clone size are those reported in that table. The sample has around 600,000 clones on record, roughly 12% of them singletons. Around 0.12% of the sample belongs to the ten largest clones.

There are 14 amino acids in the CDR3, from cysteine to phenylalanine inclusive. Only the CDR3 portion is preserved as DNA: 42 bases, with reading frame beginning at the first base. CDR1 SQVTM and CDR2 ANQGSEA were looked up in the germline V gene. V is pared back by 5 bases and J by 5 bases, with 15 bases lying between the germline termini. From each donor, a single peripheral blood sample of approximately 0.11 L on average was drawn into heparinised tubes. Naive, central memory, regulatory and stem cell-like memory CD4+ T cells were sorted on a BD FACSAria II using a panel including CD45RO, CCR7, CD25, CD127, CD95 and CD27. A purity above 98% was achieved for all sorted populations. PBMCs were isolated immediately by Lymphoprep density gradient centrifugation and stained directly without culture. To minimize batch effects, samples were stained and sorted in pairs, one healthy donor with one patient per experiment.

The sample comes from a study of beta chain features in type 1 diabetes (dated by TCRdb to the late 2010s). Turning to the overall study: Patients and healthy donors did not differ in mean age, gender distribution, total cell number or subset yield. Whereas all 28 donors provided naive and central memory subsets, regulatory and stem cell-like memory subsets were isolated from just 8 patients and roughly 8 healthy donors. The study compared the TCRB repertoires of sorted circulating CD4+ T cell subsets in recently diagnosed type 1 diabetes patients with those in matched healthy donors. A total of around 100 million sorted cells were examined across all samples, and RNA yield correlated strongly with the number of cells per subset.

What the research found in general, with its limitations: Because the HLA sub-analyses included only small numbers of individuals, any influence of HLA type on TCRB rearrangement was left unresolved. Shorter templates might be favored by PCR, yet because patient and control samples were amplified and corrected together, any such skew would affect both groups equally. A moderate but significant shortening of TCRB CDR3 length was observed in type 1 diabetes patients in all four CD4+ subsets. Naive, central memory and regulatory TCRB repertoires appeared to be more alike among patients than among healthy donors. Because cDNA rather than genomic DNA was sequenced, highly expressing activated cells could have been over-represented, although no difference in activation and CD3 levels was found between groups. At VDJ recombination sites, type 1 diabetes patients had fewer insertions and more deleted nucleotides, which implies abnormalities in thymic rearrangement.

Input material: naive CD4+ T cells from blood. This specimen's cell subset or site label, per the study, means: true naive CD4+ T cells. Rearrangement joined TRBV29-1 to TRBJ2-2, with the D call perhaps TRBD1 or TRBD2, each one matching 5 bases. The TCR sequence derives from a man under 40 with type 1 diabetes. The DNA reads as follows: TGCAGCGTTTCCAGCCGGGGCAGAACCGGGGAGCTGTTTTTT. It codes for CSVSSRGRTGELFF.